One and the same sample provided the 24 T cell receptor beta chains below, sequenced in a study of CD8 T cells in Susac syndrome. RNA totalling about 0.45 to 1 ug underwent reverse transcription with random hexamers. TCRdb fed the immunoSEQ multiplex PCR reads into MiXCR, producing one record per CDR3 protein. Of about 140,000 distinct CDR3 sequences listed, approximately 94% are singletons. Sample: CD4+ T cells from PBMCs. The receptors derive from a human donor in good health.

The J gene is TRBJ2-7, the V gene TRBV5-1; 9 nucleotides align to TRBD2. The CDR3 contains 15 residues. The V and J ends lost 2 bases and 0 bases, in that order; junction bases with no gene match: 3. From germline, CDR1 is SGHRS and CDR2 YFSETQ. CDR3 residues: CASSFNSGSSYEQYF. CDR3 sequence (DNA): TGCGCCAGCAGCTTTAATAGCGGGAGCTCCTACGAGCAGTACTTC.

This clonotype was counted once. The V gene is TRBV30, the J gene TRBJ1-5; a weak D match, TRBD1 (6 bases). Looked up from germline, CDR1 is GTSNPN and CDR2 is SVGIG (reference sequence). The CDR3 contains 13 residues. Deletions cut 1 base from V and 5 bases from J, with 9 bases between. CDR3: CAWSAGQHQPQHF. The CDR3 nucleotides are TGTGCCTGGAGTGCCGGACAGCATCAGCCCCAGCATTTT.

The genes are TRBV13 and TRBJ2-7; D not resolved. The CDR3 has 16 residues. The germline gives CDR1 PRHDT, CDR2 FYEKMQ (reference sequence). V lost 5 bases to trimming and J lost 1 base, with 18 bases between them. The CDR3 sequence: CASSAPPRALSYEQYF. As DNA, the CDR3 is TGTGCCAGCAGCGCCCCCCCCCGGGCGCTTTCCTACGAGCAGTACTTC. Full variable domain (outside the CDR3, taken from reference TRBV13 and TRBJ2-7): AAGVIQSPRHLIKEKRETATLKCYPIPRHDTVYWYQQGPGQDPQFLISFYEKMQSDKGSIPDRFSAQQFSDYHSELNMSSLELGDSALYFCASSAPPRALSYEQYFGPGTRLTVT.

The chain employs TRBV6-4 and TRBJ2-3; a weak D match, TRBD1 (5 bases). Germline V lookup: CDR1 MRHNA, CDR2 SNTAGT. This CDR3 contains 15 residues. V shed 6 bases and J shed 0 bases, with 13 bases lying between them. The CDR3 DNA follows: TGTGCCAGCAGAAGAGACAGAGCTAGCACAGATACGCAGTATTTT. Its protein is CASRRDRASTDTQYF.

This chain links TRBV6-2 or TRBV6-3 with TRBJ2-1; D remains ambiguous. Trimming pared 0 bases from V and 4 bases from J, leaving 16 bases between. Germline V gene data show CDR1 as MNHEY and CDR2 as SVGEGT. The CDR3 totals 17 residues. CDR3 DNA sequence: TGTGCCAGCAGTTACTCCGTAGGCAACCCGGCGTACAATGAGCAGTTCTTC. Protein: CASSYSVGNPAYNEQFF.

V gene TRBV6-4 combines with J gene TRBJ2-1; 10 nucleotides agree with TRBD2. After removal of 7 bases from V and 8 bases from J, the junction contained 11 bases not matched to a gene. Germline-derived CDR1 and CDR2 are MRHNA and SNTAGT. CDR3 length equals 15 residues. The CDR3 reads CASKALAGDKHEQFF. CDR3 sequence (DNA): TGTGCCAGCAAGGCTCTAGCGGGGGATAAACATGAGCAGTTCTTC.

The chain combines TRBV24-1 with TRBJ1-5; D is unclear. Trimming removed 6 bases at V and 8 bases at J, with 16 bases between. Germline V lookup: CDR1 KGHDR, CDR2 SFDVKD. CDR3 length: 14 residues. DNA of the CDR3: TGTGCCACCAGTAAGGACCCCCGCGCGGAGCCCCAGCATTTT. Translating it yields CATSKDPRAEPQHF.

The chain joins TRBV6-6 to TRBJ2-7; 8 bases agree with TRBD2. Trimming cost V 5 bases and J 0 bases; bases outside gene matches: 6. The CDR3 loop spans 15 amino acids. The germline gives CDR1 MNHNY, CDR2 SVGAGI (reference sequence). The CDR3 coding sequence is TGTGCCAGCAGTCACCTAGCGGGCAGCTCCTACGAGCAGTACTTC. The encoded protein is CASSHLAGSSYEQYF.

The table lists this clonotype with a count of one. This chain connects TRBV5-1 to TRBJ2-7, with D maybe TRBD2 (7 bases). Germline loops: CDR1 SGHRS, CDR2 YFSETQ. Deletions cut 0 bases from V and 5 bases from J, with 15 bases between. This CDR3 has 15 amino acids. The CDR3 reads CASSLGAGALDEQYF. DNA for the CDR3: TGCGCCAGCAGCTTGGGGGCGGGGGCCTTGGACGAGCAGTACTTC.

The chain has TRBV20-1 and TRBJ2-7; TRBD2 aligns across 9 bases. The CDR3 runs 13 residues. Germline CDR1 DFQATT, CDR2 SNEGSKA (reference sequence). Trimming cost V 3 bases and J 4 bases; bases outside gene matches: 4. The CDR3: CSARSSGRYEQYF. The CDR3 DNA reads as TGCAGTGCTAGGAGTAGCGGGAGATACGAGCAGTACTTC.

Turning to this clonotype: The junction differs from germline at one of its ends, possibly a read error. The chain joins TRBV7-7 to TRBJ2-3; D is undetermined. The CDR3 contains 13 residues. CDR1 is SSHAT and CDR2 is FNYEAQ in the germline V gene (reference sequence). The CDR3 nucleotides are TGTGCTAGCAGCGCCCCCGGCACAGATACGCAGTATTTT. Its protein product is CASSAPGTDTQYF.

The genes are TRBV19 and TRBJ2-5; D possibly matches TRBD1 or TRBD2 (6 bases each). Germline V CDR1 and CDR2: LNHDA, SQIVND (reference sequence). Trimming removed 2 bases from V and 3 bases from J, with 13 bases in between. This CDR3 spans 15 amino acids. In DNA, the CDR3 is TGTGCCAGTAGTATAAGGGGGGATGGAAAAGAGACCCAGTACTTC. Protein: CASSIRGDGKETQYF. Filled out from reference TRBV19 and TRBJ2-5, the complete variable domain reads DGGITQSPKYLFRKEGQNVTLSCEQNLNHDAMYWYRQDPGQGLRLIYYSQIVNDFQKGDIAEGYSVSREKKESFPLTVTSAQKNPTAFYLCASSIRGDGKETQYFGPGTRLLVL.

This clonotype showed up just once. The gene calls are TRBV5-4 and TRBJ2-7; 8 bases are shared with TRBD2. Germline trimming cut 1 base from V and 4 bases from J; bases unmatched to any gene: 7. CDR1 and CDR2 (germline): SGHNT, YYREEE (reference sequence). The CDR3 has 15 amino acids. The CDR3 sequence is CASSLPSGSYYEQYF. Here the CDR3 DNA reads TGTGCCAGCAGCTTGCCCAGCGGGAGCTATTACGAGCAGTACTTC. Filled out from reference TRBV5-4 and TRBJ2-7, the complete variable domain reads ETGVTQSPTHLIKTRGQQVTLRCSSQSGHNTVSWYQQALGQGPQFIFQYYREEENGRGNFPPRFSGLQFPNYSSELNVNALELDDSALYLCASSLPSGSYYEQYFGPGTRLTVT.

The J gene is TRBJ2-1, the V gene TRBV5-4; TRBD1 agrees at 10 bases. Germline assignment: CDR1 SGHNT and CDR2 YYREEE (reference sequence). With 4 bases clipped from V and 8 bases from J, the junction kept 6 bases outside the gene matches. The CDR3 loop spans 14 amino acids. The CDR3 reads CASSRDRGPHEQFF. The CDR3 DNA is TGTGCCAGCAGCCGGGACAGGGGTCCCCATGAGCAGTTCTTC.

The chain is built from TRBV11-2 and TRBJ2-1, with a tentative D call TRBD2 (5 bases). Germline V gives CDR1 SGHAT, CDR2 FQNNGV. The CDR3 extends over 14 amino acids. V lost 5 bases and J lost 7, with 15 bases in between. CDR3: CASSPGTRLNEQFF. The DNA of the CDR3 is TGTGCCAGCAGCCCGGGAACCCGTTTGAATGAGCAGTTCTTC.

About this clonotype itself: Compared with germline, one end of the junction differs, possibly owing to a read error. The J gene is TRBJ2-1, the V gene TRBV7-7; no firm D call. Germline V gene sequence: CDR1 SSHAT, CDR2 FNYEAQ (reference sequence). The CDR3 covers 15 residues. This chain's CDR3 is CASSLGPNGYNEQFF. Here the CDR3 DNA reads TGTGCTAGCAGCTTAGGTCCAAACGGCTACAATGAGCAGTTCTTC. Full variable domain (remainder filled in from reference TRBV7-7 and TRBJ2-1): GAGVSQSPRYKVTKRGQDVTLRCDPISSHATLYWYQQALGQGPEFLTYFNYEAQPDKSGLPSDRFSAERPEGSISTLTIQRTEQRDSAMYRCASSLGPNGYNEQFFGPGTRLTVL.

The V call is TRBV9, the J call TRBJ1-1; TRBD1 is a possible D gene (6 bases). Trimming removed 4 bases from V and 4 bases from J, with 29 bases in between. The CDR3 totals 19 residues. Germline V CDR1 and CDR2: SGDLS, YYNGEE. The CDR3 sequence: CASSPLSFRGGTSGTEAFF. The CDR3 coding sequence is TGTGCCAGCAGCCCCCTCTCTTTCAGAGGGGGGACCTCGGGCACTGAAGCTTTCTTT. Combining the CDR3 with reference TRBV9 and TRBJ1-1 gives the whole variable domain DSGVTQTPKHLITATGQRVTLRCSPRSGDLSVYWYQQSLDQGLQFLIQYYNGEERAKGNILERFSAQQFPDLHSELNLSSLELGDSALYFCASSPLSFRGGTSGTEAFFGQGTRLTVV.

This clonotype was found once. This chain links TRBV12-3 or TRBV12-4 with TRBJ2-2; D may correspond to TRBD1 or TRBD2 (5 bases each). The CDR3 contains 16 residues. Trimming stripped 6 bases from V and 1 base from J, with 15 bases between. CDR3 amino acids: CASSPGAILNTGELFF. In nucleotides, the CDR3 is TGTGCCAGCAGCCCCGGGGCCATTTTGAACACCGGGGAGCTGTTTTTT.

In DNA form, the CDR3 reads TGTGCCAGCAGCTTGATAGACAGCCTCGCTTTCTTT. Protein: CASSLIDSLAFF. The chain links TRBV5-6 to TRBJ1-1; maybe TRBD1 (5 bases). CDR1 and CDR2 from the germline V gene are SGHDT and YYEEEE. V shed 1 base and J shed 11 bases, with 12 bases lying between them. The CDR3 consists of 12 residues. Together with reference TRBV5-6 and TRBJ1-1, the CDR3 gives the full variable domain: DAGVTQSPTHLIKTRGQQVTLRCSPKSGHDTVSWYQQALGQGPQFIFQYYEEEERQRGNFPDRFSGHQFPNYSSELNVNALLLGDSALYLCASSLIDSLAFFGQGTRLTVV.

This clonotype was recorded once. The genes are TRBV20-1 and TRBJ2-5; D gene ambiguous. The CDR3 is made up of 11 amino acids. Germline lookup yields CDR1 DFQATT and CDR2 SNEGSKA (reference sequence). V was trimmed by 5 bases and J by 2 bases, leaving 6 bases between them. The CDR3 DNA follows: TGCAGTGCTGGGGTGCAAGAGACCCAGTACTTC. This gives the protein CSAGVQETQYF.

The chain employs TRBV29-1 and TRBJ2-1; 14 bases are a match to TRBD2. After removal of 7 bases from V and 2 bases from J, the junction contained 7 bases not matched to a gene. CDR3 length: 16 amino acids. Germline CDR1 and CDR2: SQVTM and ANQGSEA. The DNA of the CDR3 is TGCAGCGCTGGGGGGACTAGCGGGAGACCCTACAATGAGCAGTTCTTC. Protein: CSAGGTSGRPYNEQFF.

This clonotype was counted a single time. This sequence joins TRBV12-3 or TRBV12-4 and TRBJ2-3, with D perhaps assigned TRBD1 or TRBD2 (6 bases each). The CDR3 runs 13 residues. Trimming pared 3 bases from V and 7 bases from J, leaving 11 bases between. Here the CDR3 reads CASSFQGRNTQYF. In DNA form, the CDR3 reads TGTGCCAGCAGTTTCCAGGGGAGGAATACGCAGTATTTT.

The CDR3 loop is CASRGEHNEQFF. As DNA, the CDR3 is TGTGCCAGCAGAGGCGAGCACAATGAGCAGTTCTTC. The chain uses TRBV7-9 and TRBJ2-1; D unclear. This CDR3 is built from 12 residues. Germline V lookup: CDR1 SEHNR, CDR2 FQNEAQ (reference sequence). Trimming stripped 6 bases from V and 5 bases from J, with 8 bases between. The variable domain in full, completed from reference TRBV7-9 and TRBJ2-1, reads DTGVSQNPRHKITKRGQNVTFRCDPISEHNRLYWYRQTLGQGPEFLTYFQNEAQLEKSRLLSDRFSAERPKGSFSTLEIQRTEQGDSAMYLCASRGEHNEQFFGPGTRLTVL.

V gene TRBV11-2 combines with J gene TRBJ2-1; possible D gene TRBD1, 6 bases. This CDR3 comprises 16 residues. V dropped 4 bases and J dropped 3 bases, with 16 bases sitting between them. CDR1 and CDR2 (germline): SGHAT, FQNNGV. CDR3 loop: CASSSRGSGYYNEQFF. CDR3 DNA: TGTGCCAGCAGCTCCAGGGGAAGCGGTTACTACAATGAGCAGTTCTTC.